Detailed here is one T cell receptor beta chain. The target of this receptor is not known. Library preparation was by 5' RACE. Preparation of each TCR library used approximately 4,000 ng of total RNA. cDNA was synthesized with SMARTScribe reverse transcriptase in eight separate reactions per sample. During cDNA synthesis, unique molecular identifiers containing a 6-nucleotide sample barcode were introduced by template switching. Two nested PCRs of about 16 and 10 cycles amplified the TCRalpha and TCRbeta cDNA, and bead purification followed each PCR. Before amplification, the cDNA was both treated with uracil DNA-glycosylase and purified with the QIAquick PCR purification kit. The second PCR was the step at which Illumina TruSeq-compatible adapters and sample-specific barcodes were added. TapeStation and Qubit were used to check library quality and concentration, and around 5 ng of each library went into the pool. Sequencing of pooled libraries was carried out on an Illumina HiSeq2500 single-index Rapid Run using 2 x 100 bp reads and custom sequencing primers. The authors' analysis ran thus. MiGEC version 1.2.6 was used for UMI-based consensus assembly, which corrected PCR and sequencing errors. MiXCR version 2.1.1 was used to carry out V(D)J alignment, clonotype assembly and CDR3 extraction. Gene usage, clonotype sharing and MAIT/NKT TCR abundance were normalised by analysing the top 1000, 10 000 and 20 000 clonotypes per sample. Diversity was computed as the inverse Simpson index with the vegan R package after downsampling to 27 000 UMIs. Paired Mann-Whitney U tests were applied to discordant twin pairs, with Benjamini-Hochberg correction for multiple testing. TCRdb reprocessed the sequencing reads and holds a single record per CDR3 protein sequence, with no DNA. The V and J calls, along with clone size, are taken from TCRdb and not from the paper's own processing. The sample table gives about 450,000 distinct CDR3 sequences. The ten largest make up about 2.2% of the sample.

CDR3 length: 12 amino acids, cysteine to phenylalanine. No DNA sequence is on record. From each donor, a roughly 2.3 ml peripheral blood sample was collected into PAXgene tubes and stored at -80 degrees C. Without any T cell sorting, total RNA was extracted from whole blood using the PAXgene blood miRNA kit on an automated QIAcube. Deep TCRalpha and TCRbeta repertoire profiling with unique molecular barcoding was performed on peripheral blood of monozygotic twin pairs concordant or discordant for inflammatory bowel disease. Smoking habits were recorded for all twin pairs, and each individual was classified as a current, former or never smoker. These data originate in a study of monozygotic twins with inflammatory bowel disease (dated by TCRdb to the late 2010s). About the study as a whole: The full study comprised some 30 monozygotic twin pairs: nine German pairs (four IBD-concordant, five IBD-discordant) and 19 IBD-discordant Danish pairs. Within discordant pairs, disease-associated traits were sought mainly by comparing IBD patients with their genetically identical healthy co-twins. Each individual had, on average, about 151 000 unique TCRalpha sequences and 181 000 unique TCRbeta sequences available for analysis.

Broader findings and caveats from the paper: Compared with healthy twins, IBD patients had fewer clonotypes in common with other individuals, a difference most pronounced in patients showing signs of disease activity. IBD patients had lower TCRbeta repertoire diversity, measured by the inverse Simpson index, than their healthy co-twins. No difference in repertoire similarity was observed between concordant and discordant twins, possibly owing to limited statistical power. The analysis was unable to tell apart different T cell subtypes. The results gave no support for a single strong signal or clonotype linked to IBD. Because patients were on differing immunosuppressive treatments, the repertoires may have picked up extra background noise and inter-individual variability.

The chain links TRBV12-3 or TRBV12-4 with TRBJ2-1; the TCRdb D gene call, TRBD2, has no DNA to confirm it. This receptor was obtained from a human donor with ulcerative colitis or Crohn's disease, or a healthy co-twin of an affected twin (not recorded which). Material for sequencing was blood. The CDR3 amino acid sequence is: CASRLGGDEQFF.